Listed below are T cell receptor beta chains from one sample, sequenced in a study of blood T cell repertoires in COVID-19. The table came from immunoSEQ multiplex PCR; TCRdb's copy has only in-frame clones and leaves some out. Of 150,000 to 200,000 clones in the sample, roughly 80% were seen once. The source material was peripheral blood. These receptors all come from a man aged 55-75 years with COVID-19, enrolled during active disease. The CDR3 runs from the conserved cysteine through the conserved F or W. Fields, in order: clone size, V gene, J gene, D gene, CDR3 protein, CDR3 DNA. The D gene is left open where the match is weak. Not all rows give a size; the values are once, few, many and, for expanded clones, a class.

>few|TRBV30|TRBJ1-6|.
CAWSVRGSYNSPLHF
TGTGCCTGGAGTGTTCGCGGCTCCTATAATTCACCCCTCCACTTT
>.|TRBV6-2/TRBV6-3|TRBJ1-2|.
CASSYSTRLSEYGYTF
TGTGCCAGCAGTTACTCGACACGGCTTTCAGAATATGGCTACACCTTC
>.|TRBV2|TRBJ2-5|TRBD1
CASSLKGAETQYF
TGTGCCAGCAGCCTGAAGGGGGCAGAGACCCAGTACTTC
>once|TRBV3-1/TRBV3-2|TRBJ1-1|TRBD1
CASSLVGQGNTEAFF
TGTGCCAGCAGCCTAGTCGGACAGGGGAACACTGAAGCTTTCTTT
>once|TRBV19|TRBJ1-2|TRBD1
CASSYTRQGNYGYTF
TGTGCCAGTAGCTATACTCGACAGGGTAACTATGGCTACACCTTC
>.|TRBV29-1|TRBJ2-3|.
CSVLPGTDTQYF
TGCAGCGTTCTACCGGGCACAGATACGCAGTATTTT
>.|TRBV5-6|TRBJ1-2|.
CASSLRAGYGYTF
TGTGCCAGCAGCTTACGAGCGGGGTATGGCTACACCTTC
>.|TRBV28|TRBJ2-1|.
CATDPYRDNEQFF
TGTGCCACCGACCCATACAGGGATAATGAGCAGTTCTTC
>.|TRBV10-1|TRBJ2-1|.
CASSLKEQFF
TGCGCCAGCAGTCTTAAAGAGCAGTTCTTC
>.|TRBV7-9|TRBJ2-7|TRBD1
CASTTGAHEQYF
TGTGCCAGCACCACAGGGGCCCACGAGCAGTACTTC
>.|TRBV27|TRBJ1-1|TRBD1
CASSFSGGTEAFF
TGTGCCAGCAGTTTCTCAGGGGGCACTGAAGCTTTCTTT